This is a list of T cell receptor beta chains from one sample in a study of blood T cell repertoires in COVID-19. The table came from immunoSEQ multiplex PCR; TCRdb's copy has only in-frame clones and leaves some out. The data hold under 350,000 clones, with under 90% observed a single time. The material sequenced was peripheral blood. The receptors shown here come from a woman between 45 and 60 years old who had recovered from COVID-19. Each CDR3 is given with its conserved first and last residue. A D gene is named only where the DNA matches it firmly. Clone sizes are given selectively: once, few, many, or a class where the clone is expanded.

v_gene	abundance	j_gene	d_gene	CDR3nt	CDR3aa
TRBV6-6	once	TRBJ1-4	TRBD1	TGTGCCAGCAGGTCCCCGGACAGGGGGAATGAAAAACTGTTTTTT	CASRSPDRGNEKLFF
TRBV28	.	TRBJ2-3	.	TGTGCCAGCAGTTTAGCGGGACCCTACACAGATACGCAGTATTTT	CASSLAGPYTDTQYF
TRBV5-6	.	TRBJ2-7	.	TGTGCCAGCCCGGGGGGACAGGCCCAGACCTACGAGCAGTACTTC	CASPGGQAQTYEQYF
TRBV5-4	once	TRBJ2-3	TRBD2	TGTGCCAGCAGCGTTACTAGCGGGGGAGCGGATACGCAGTATTTT	CASSVTSGGADTQYF
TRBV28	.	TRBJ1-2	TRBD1	TGTGCCAGCAGTACTGGACAGGGTGAGAATGGCTACACCTTC	CASSTGQGENGYTF
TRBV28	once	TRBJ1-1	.	TGTGCCAGCCTAGAATTCAAGGGGCTATCAACTGAAGCTTTCTTT	CASLEFKGLSTEAFF
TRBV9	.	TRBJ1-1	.	TGTGCCAGCAGCGTGGGAAGGGGGACTGAAGCTTTCTTT	CASSVGRGTEAFF
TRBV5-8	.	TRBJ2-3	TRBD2	TGTGCCAGCAGCTTGGGTTTTCGCGGGGGGGCGGATACGCAGTATTTT	CASSLGFRGGADTQYF
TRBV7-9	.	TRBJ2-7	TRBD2	TGTGCCAGCAGCTTAGGGACTAGCGGGGACGACTCCTACGAGCAGTACTTC	CASSLGTSGDDSYEQYF
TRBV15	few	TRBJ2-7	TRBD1	TGTGCCACCAGCCGGGGACAGGGGAGGGACGAGCAGTACTTC	CATSRGQGRDEQYF
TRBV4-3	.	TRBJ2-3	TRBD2	TGCGCCAGCAGCCAAGCCCTTAGCGGGGATACGCAGTATTTT	CASSQALSGDTQYF
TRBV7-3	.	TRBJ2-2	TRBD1	TGTGCCAGCAGCCCCGGGACAGCGAACACCGGGGAGCTGTTTTTT	CASSPGTANTGELFF
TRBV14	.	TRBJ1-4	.	TGTGCCAGCAGCCCCTCGGCTAATGAAAAACTGTTTTTT	CASSPSANEKLFF
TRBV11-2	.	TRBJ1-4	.	TGTGCCAGCAGCCCGCGACCCCCAGGGCAGGTTAATGAAAAACTGTTTTTT	CASSPRPPGQVNEKLFF
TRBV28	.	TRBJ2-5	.	TGTGCCAGCAGTTTATCTAGGGGGCAAGAGACCCAGTACTTC	CASSLSRGQETQYF
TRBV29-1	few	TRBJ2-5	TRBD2	TGCAGCGTTGAGCTGGGAGGGGCTCCCCCGTACTTC	CSVELGGAPPYF
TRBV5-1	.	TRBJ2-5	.	TGCGCCAGCAGCTTGTCAAGGGGGTCGGTGCAAGAGACCCAGTACTTC	CASSLSRGSVQETQYF
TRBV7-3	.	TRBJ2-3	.	TGTGCCAGCTCGGCGGGGAGCACAGATACGCAGTATTTT	CASSAGSTDTQYF
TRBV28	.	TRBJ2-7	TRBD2	TGTGCCAGCAGCACGGGGGGGGAATCCTACGAGCAGTACTTC	CASSTGGESYEQYF
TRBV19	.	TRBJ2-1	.	TGTGCCAGTAGTATAGATCATGGGGGCGGAAGCTCCTACAATGAGCAGTTCTTC	CASSIDHGGGSSYNEQFF
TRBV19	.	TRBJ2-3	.	TGTGCCAGTAGTATAAGTTACTTCACAGATACGCAGTATTTT	CASSISYFTDTQYF
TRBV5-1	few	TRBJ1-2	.	TGCGCCAGCAGCTTGTCAGGGAGGGCAGGCTACACCTTC	CASSLSGRAGYTF
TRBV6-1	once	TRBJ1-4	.	TGTGCCAGCAGTGAACGTGGGGGCGGAAAACTGTTTTTT	CASSERGGGKLFF
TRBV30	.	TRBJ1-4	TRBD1	TGTGCCTGGAGTGTACAGGGACAGGCTGTGGAAAAACTGTTTTTT	CAWSVQGQAVEKLFF
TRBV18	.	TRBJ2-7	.	TGTGCCAGCTCACCACCGATGGAGGACGAGCAGTACTTC	CASSPPMEDEQYF
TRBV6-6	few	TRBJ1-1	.	TGTGCCAGCAACCGGGACACAACGAACACTGAAGCTTTCTTT	CASNRDTTNTEAFF
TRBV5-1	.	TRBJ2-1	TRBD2	TGCGCCAGCAGCTTTAGCGGGGGGAGCTCCTACAATGAGCAGTTCTTC	CASSFSGGSSYNEQFF
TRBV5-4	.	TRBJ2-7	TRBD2	TGTGCCAGCAGCCCCCGGGGGGGAGACTCCTACGAGCAGTACTTC	CASSPRGGDSYEQYF
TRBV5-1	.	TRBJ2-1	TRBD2	TGCGCCAGCAGCAGGACTAGCGGGAGACGGTACGGGGATGAGCAGTTCTTC	CASSRTSGRRYGDEQFF
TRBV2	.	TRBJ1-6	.	TGTGCCAGCACCCAGGGTACCTATAATTCACCCCTCCACTTT	CASTQGTYNSPLHF
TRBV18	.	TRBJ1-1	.	TGTGCCAGCTCACACGACAGGAACACTGAAGCTTTCTTT	CASSHDRNTEAFF
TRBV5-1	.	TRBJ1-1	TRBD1	TGCGCCAGCAGCTTGTTGCAGGGGGGAAACACTGAAGCTTTCTTT	CASSLLQGGNTEAFF
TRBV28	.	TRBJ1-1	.	TGTGCCAGCAGCATCTCAGGGATTAGGGACACTGAAGCTTTCTTT	CASSISGIRDTEAFF
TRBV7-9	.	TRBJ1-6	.	TGTGCCAGCAGCTTAAATGGGAGGACCCATTCACCCCTCCACTTT	CASSLNGRTHSPLHF
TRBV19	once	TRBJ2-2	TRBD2	TGTGCCAGTAAAGCCGGGACTACCACCGGCACCGGGGAGCTGTTTTTT	CASKAGTTTGTGELFF
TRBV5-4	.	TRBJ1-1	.	TGTGCCAGCAGCTTGGGTGACACAATGAACACTGAAGCTTTCTTT	CASSLGDTMNTEAFF
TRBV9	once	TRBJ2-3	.	TGTGCCAGCAGTGAGTGGACAGATACGCAGTATTTT	CASSEWTDTQYF
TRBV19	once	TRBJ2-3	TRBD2	TGTGCCAGCAAAACTAGCGGGAGCACAGATACGCAGTATTTT	CASKTSGSTDTQYF
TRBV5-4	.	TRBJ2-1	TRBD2	TGTGCCAGCAGTCTGCGGGGCGGGGGGTACAATGAGCAGTTCTTC	CASSLRGGGYNEQFF
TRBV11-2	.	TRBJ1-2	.	TGTGCCAGCAGCTCACTCCGGGACGGCCAGGAGGGGAACTATGGCTACACCTTC	CASSSLRDGQEGNYGYTF
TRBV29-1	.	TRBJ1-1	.	TGCAGCGTAATCCGGGTTCACGACACTGAAGCTTTCTTT	CSVIRVHDTEAFF
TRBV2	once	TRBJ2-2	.	TGTGCCAGCAGTCCAGGGGTTTCTTTGGGCACCGGGGAGCTGTTTTTT	CASSPGVSLGTGELFF
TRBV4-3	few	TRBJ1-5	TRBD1	TGCGCCAGCAGCCAAGATTCGAGACAGGGGGCTCAGCCCCAGCATTTT	CASSQDSRQGAQPQHF
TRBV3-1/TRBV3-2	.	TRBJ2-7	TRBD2	TGTGCCAGCAGCCAAGATCCTAGCGGGGACTACGAGCAGTACTTC	CASSQDPSGDYEQYF
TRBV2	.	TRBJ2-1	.	TGTGCCAGCAGGGGCATCGGGACATTAGGCTACAATGAGCAGTTCTTC	CASRGIGTLGYNEQFF
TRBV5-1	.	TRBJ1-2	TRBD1	TGCGCCAGCAGCTCGGGACAGGGGGCGGCTGGCTACACCTTC	CASSSGQGAAGYTF
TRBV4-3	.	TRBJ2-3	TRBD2	TGCGCCAGCAGCCCCTTAGCGGGAGCAGATACGCAGTATTTT	CASSPLAGADTQYF
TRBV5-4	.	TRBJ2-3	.	TGTGCCAGCAGCTTGGGGGGGCTGGGTCCTACGTCCACAGATACGCAGTATTTT	CASSLGGLGPTSTDTQYF
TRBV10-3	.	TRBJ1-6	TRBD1	TGTGCCATCAGTGGGGAACCGGGACAGCATAATTCACCCCTCCACTTT	CAISGEPGQHNSPLHF
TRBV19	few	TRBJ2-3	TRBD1	TGTGCCAGTAGTATGGGGAGCAGGGGGCGAGATACGCAGTATTTT	CASSMGSRGRDTQYF
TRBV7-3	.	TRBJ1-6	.	TGTGCCAGCAGCTTATATCACGAGAATTCACCCCTCCACTTT	CASSLYHENSPLHF
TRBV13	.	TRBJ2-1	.	TGTGCCAGCAGCTTAGATCCCCTCTCGGGTGAGCAGTTCTTC	CASSLDPLSGEQFF